This T cell receptor beta chain emerged from a study of blood T cell repertoires in COVID-19. Study as a whole: In each case, the material was cDNA or gDNA derived from T cells, B-cell-depleted T cells, or PBMCs.

Participants were aged about 18 to 100 years from around 26 US areas. The CDR3 runs to 17 residues. Germline values: CDR1 KGHSH, CDR2 LQKENI. The V segment lost 1 base and the J segment 6 bases; nucleotides outside the gene matches: 11. The authors' processing: Amplification of reference gene primers was used by the study to estimate nucleated cell counts. Using immunoSEQ multiplex PCR, the repertoire was profiled, and TCRdb retains in-frame clones only, with some absent. V, J and clone size reflect that table, while D and trimming were determined from the DNA. The table has some 150,000 clones, 70% to 90% seen once; the top ten hold approximately 0.8%.

The TCR comes from a woman under 30 who had recovered from COVID-19. The sample was PBMCs or T cells enriched from blood (not recorded which). This chain links TRBV18 with TRBJ2-1; 8 bases map to TRBD1. CDR3: CASSPLGAGQGGNEQFF. The CDR3 bases are TGTGCCAGCTCACCACTTGGAGCAGGACAGGGAGGCAATGAGCAGTTCTTC.